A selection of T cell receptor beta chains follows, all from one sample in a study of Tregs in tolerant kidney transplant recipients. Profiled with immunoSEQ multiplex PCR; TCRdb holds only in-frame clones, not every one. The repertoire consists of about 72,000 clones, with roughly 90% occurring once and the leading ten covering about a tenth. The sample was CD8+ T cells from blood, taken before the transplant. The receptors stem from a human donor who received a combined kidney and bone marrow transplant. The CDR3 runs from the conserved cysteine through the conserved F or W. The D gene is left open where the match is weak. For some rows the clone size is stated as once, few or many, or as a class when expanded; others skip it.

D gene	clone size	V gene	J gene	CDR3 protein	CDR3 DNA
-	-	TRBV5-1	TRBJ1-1	CASSWGLPNTEAFF	TGCGCCAGCAGCTGGGGACTGCCGAACACTGAAGCTTTCTTT
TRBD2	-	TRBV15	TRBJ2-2	CATSRSSGGLFF	TGTGCCACCAGCAGATCTAGCGGGGGGCTGTTTTTT
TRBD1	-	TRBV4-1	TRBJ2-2	CASSQRQGANTGELFF	TGCGCCAGCAGCCAACGACAGGGGGCAAACACCGGGGAGCTGTTTTTT
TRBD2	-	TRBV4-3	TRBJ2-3	CASRNGRAPSTDTQYF	TGCGCCAGCAGGAACGGGAGGGCCCCTAGCACAGATACGCAGTATTTT
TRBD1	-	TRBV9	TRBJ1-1	CASSDDYRGSTEAFF	TGTGCCAGCAGCGATGACTACAGGGGGAGCACTGAAGCTTTCTTT
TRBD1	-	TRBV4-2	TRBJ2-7	CASSQGPSGQGIYEQYF	TGTGCCAGCAGCCAAGGTCCGTCGGGACAGGGGATCTACGAGCAGTACTTC
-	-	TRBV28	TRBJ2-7	CATIPQGRQYYEQYF	TGTGCCACTATACCCCAAGGTCGACAGTATTACGAGCAGTACTTC
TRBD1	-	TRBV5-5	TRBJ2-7	CASSTDRGVNYEQYF	TGTGCCAGCAGCACGGACAGGGGGGTAAACTACGAGCAGTACTTC
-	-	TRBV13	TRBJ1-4	CASSLWAGGRFNEKLFF	TGTGCCAGCAGCTTATGGGCGGGGGGGAGATTTAATGAAAAACTGTTTTTT
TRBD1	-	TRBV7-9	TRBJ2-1	CASSQTGASYNEQFF	TGTGCCAGCAGCCAGACAGGGGCCTCCTACAATGAGCAGTTCTTC
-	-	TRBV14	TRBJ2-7	CASSPLGGSTYEQYF	TGTGCCAGCAGCCCCCTTGGGGGGTCGACCTACGAGCAGTACTTC
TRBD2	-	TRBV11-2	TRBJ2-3	CASSFGTRTDTQYF	TGTGCCAGCAGCTTTGGGACTAGAACAGATACGCAGTATTTT
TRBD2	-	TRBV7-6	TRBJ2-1	CASSRAGGPHYNEQFF	TGTGCCAGCAGCCGAGCGGGAGGGCCCCACTACAATGAGCAGTTCTTC
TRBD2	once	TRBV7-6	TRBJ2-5	CASSLGPHRGEETQYF	TGTGCCAGCAGCTTGGGACCACATCGGGGGGAAGAGACCCAGTACTTC
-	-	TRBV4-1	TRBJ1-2	CASSQVQGRGSGYTF	TGCGCCAGCAGCCAAGTCCAAGGCAGGGGAAGTGGCTACACCTTC
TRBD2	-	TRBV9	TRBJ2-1	CASSSSSGSFYNEQFF	TGTGCCAGCAGCAGCTCTAGCGGGAGTTTCTACAATGAGCAGTTCTTC
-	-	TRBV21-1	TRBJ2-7	CASSVGESYEQYF	TGTGCCAGCAGCGTTGGAGAGTCCTACGAGCAGTACTTC
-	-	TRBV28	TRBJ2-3	CASSSYLSSGGSTDTQYF	TGTGCCAGCAGTTCTTATCTCAGTAGCGGAGGGAGCACAGATACGCAGTATTTT
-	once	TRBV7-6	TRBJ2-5	CASSLGGTGTQYF	TGTGCCAGCAGCTTAGGAGGTACAGGGACCCAGTACTTC